This entry lists 21 T cell receptor beta chains sequenced from one sample in a study of blood T cell repertoires in COVID-19. The method was immunoSEQ multiplex PCR; TCRdb's version includes in-frame clones alone and lacks a portion of them. This sample carries about 300,000 clones, 85% of them seen once, and the ten largest clones take less than 15%. Sequences were obtained from peripheral blood. The receptors come from a human donor in a cohort sampled during active COVID-19.

This chain uses TRBV5-1 with TRBJ2-5; D remains unclear. From germline, CDR1 is SGHRS and CDR2 YFSETQ. The CDR3 sequence is 14 residues long. Trimming shortened V by 0 bases and J by 7 bases, and 13 bases separated the two germline ends. The CDR3 spells CASSLADPPGTQYF. The CDR3 DNA follows: TGCGCCAGCAGCTTGGCCGATCCACCCGGGACCCAGTACTTC.

The V gene is TRBV20-1, the J gene TRBJ2-5; D call uncertain. Germline CDR1 reads DFQATT; CDR2 reads SNEGSKA (reference sequence). Trimming removed 3 bases at V and 4 bases at J, with 9 bases between. The CDR3 length is 12 residues. CDR3 amino acids: CSASTGGETQYF. The CDR3 DNA is TGCAGTGCTAGTACGGGTGGAGAGACCCAGTACTTC.

The CDR3 DNA reads as TGTGCCAGCAGGTCCCAGTTTGTTGAGCAGTTCTTC. Protein: CASRSQFVEQFF. The rearrangement uses TRBV6-5 and TRBJ2-1; no clear D gene. The CDR3 sequence is 12 residues long. The V end lost 6 bases, the J end lost 9 bases, and 12 bases lay between the germline ends. Germline V gene sequence: CDR1 MNHEY, CDR2 SVGAGI.

This chain uses TRBV2 with TRBJ1-4, with D tentatively TRBD1 (6 bases). Trimming pared 8 bases from V and 0 bases from J, leaving 13 bases between. CDR1 is SNHLY and CDR2 is FYNNEI in the germline V gene. CDR3 length: 15 amino acids. This CDR3 is CASQDRLATNEKLFF. The CDR3 DNA sequence: TGTGCCAGCCAAGACAGGCTTGCAACTAATGAAAAACTGTTTTTT. Looking up the rest from reference TRBV2 and TRBJ1-4 gives the full variable domain: EPEVTQTPSHQVTQMGQEVILRCVPISNHLYFYWYRQILGQKVEFLVSFYNNEISEKSEIFDDQFSVERPDGSNFTLKIRSTKLEDSAMYFCASQDRLATNEKLFFGSGTQLSVL.

This chain connects TRBV3-1 (or the pseudogene TRBV3-2) to TRBJ1-1; tentative D call: TRBD1 (5 bases). The V gene lost 4 bases and the J gene lost 2 bases, with 8 bases spanning the gap. The length of the CDR3 is 13 residues. Germline CDR1 and CDR2: LGHDT and YNNKEL (reference sequence). This CDR3 is CASSPGGNTEAFF. CDR3 in DNA: TGTGCCAGCAGCCCGGGGGGTAACACTGAAGCTTTCTTT.

The chain links TRBV24-1 to TRBJ2-1; 14 bases are a match to TRBD2. Trimming cost V 5 bases and J 6 bases; bases outside gene matches: 2. The CDR3 is 15 amino acids. Germline CDR1 is KGHDR and CDR2 is SFDVKD. The DNA for the CDR3 is TGTGCCACCAGTGTTGGGACTAGCGGGGGCAATGAGCAGTTCTTC. This codes for CATSVGTSGGNEQFF.

The V and J genes are TRBV28 and TRBJ2-5; TRBD2 matches at 12 bases. The CDR3 contains 17 residues. V lost 2 bases and J lost 2; bases outside the gene matches: 6. The germline V gene has CDR1 MDHEN and CDR2 SYDVKM. The CDR3 DNA reads TGTGCCAGCAGTTTAAGACTAGCGGGAGTGATACAAGAGACCCAGTACTTC. Translated, it gives CASSLRLAGVIQETQYF.

The chain combines TRBV5-1 with TRBJ2-3; D perhaps matches TRBD2 (6 bases). Germline V gene data show CDR1 as SGHRS and CDR2 as YFSETQ. There are 13 residues in the CDR3. Trimming removed 4 bases from V and 4 bases from J, with 10 bases in between. CDR3 in DNA: TGCGCCAGCAGCCCGACTAGTCCAGATACGCAGTATTTT. The encoded protein is CASSPTSPDTQYF.

J is TRBJ2-7 and V is TRBV28; 7 positions match TRBD2. V shed 6 bases and J 3 bases; nucleotides not matched to a gene: 8. Germline-derived CDR1 and CDR2 are MDHEN and SYDVKM. This CDR3 spans 14 amino acids. CDR3 in amino acids: CASSPGGGIYEQYF. The CDR3 DNA is TGTGCCAGCAGCCCCGGGGGAGGGATCTACGAGCAGTACTTC.

This clone was detected only once. The J gene is TRBJ1-1, the V gene TRBV28; 7 nucleotides match TRBD1. J gave up 1 base and V 9 bases, and 8 bases lay outside the gene matches. Germline assignment: CDR1 MDHEN and CDR2 SYDVKM. The CDR3 is 14 residues long. The CDR3 DNA sequence: TGTGCCAGTCGACAGGGAAGACGGAACACTGAAGCTTTCTTT. Its protein product is CASRQGRRNTEAFF. Using reference TRBV28 and TRBJ1-1 for the parts outside the CDR3, the full variable domain is DVKVTQSSRYLVKRTGEKVFLECVQDMDHENMFWYRQDPGLGLRLIYFSYDVKMKEKGDIPEGYSVSREKKERFSLILESASTNQTSMYLCASRQGRRNTEAFFGQGTRLTVV.

This chain links TRBV10-1 with TRBJ2-5; D might be TRBD2 (5 bases). CDR3 length: 14 amino acids. With 2 bases removed from V and 9 bases from J, the gap between germline ends came to 16 bases. CDR1 WNHNN and CDR2 SYGVQD come from the germline V gene (reference sequence). The CDR3 coding sequence is TGCGCCAGCAGTGAGGCTAGCCCACCCTCGTCCCAGTACTTC. This gives the protein CASSEASPPSSQYF.

The chain is built from TRBV6-2 or TRBV6-3 and TRBJ1-2; D not resolved. The CDR3 sequence is 18 residues long. CDR1 is MNHEY and CDR2 is SVGEGT in the germline V gene. Trimming cost V 5 bases and J 2 bases, with 24 bases left between them. The CDR3 DNA sequence: TGTGCCAGCAGTCTCAGGACCTCACCAGCGGGTACCAACTATGGCTACACCTTC. This sequence encodes CASSLRTSPAGTNYGYTF.

The chain uses TRBV7-6 and TRBJ2-2; 8 bases align to TRBD2. The CDR3 runs to 14 residues. Germline-derived CDR1 and CDR2 are SGHVS and FNYEAQ. V lost 5 bases and J lost 6; bases outside the gene matches: 5. The CDR3 coding sequence is TGTGCCAGCAGCCACCAGCGGGAGCCCGGGGAGCTGTTTTTT. It yields the protein CASSHQREPGELFF.

This clone came up a few times. The CDR3 is CASGDRGPYEQYF. CDR3 in DNA: TGTGCCAGCGGGGACAGGGGGCCTTACGAGCAGTACTTC. The chain has TRBV28 and TRBJ2-7; 12 bases fit TRBD1. Per the germline V gene, CDR1 is MDHEN and CDR2 is SYDVKM. The J segment lost 4 bases and the V segment lost 8 bases, leaving 3 bases of the junction unmatched. The length of the CDR3 is 13 residues.

This clone was counted many times. The rearrangement uses TRBV27 and TRBJ2-3; no reliable D call. CDR1 and CDR2 (germline): MNHEY, SMNVEV (reference sequence). Between the trimmed V and J ends, which lost 4 bases and 1 base, there was a span of 9 bases. This CDR3 has 14 residues. The CDR3, as DNA: TGTGCCAGCAGTTCAGAGCGCGGCACAGATACGCAGTATTTT. Amino acid sequence: CASSSERGTDTQYF.

The chain links TRBV2 to TRBJ2-7, with D possibly being TRBD2 (7 bases). CDR3 length: 13 amino acids. The germline V gene has CDR1 SNHLY and CDR2 FYNNEI. The V end lost 7 bases, the J end lost 6 bases, and 16 bases lay between the germline ends. The CDR3: CASTKGRGSEQYF. CDR3 DNA sequence: TGTGCCAGCACCAAAGGGAGGGGGTCCGAGCAGTACTTC.

This CDR3 reads CASSDTGQGAYNQPQHF. CDR3 in DNA: TGTGCCAGCAGTGATACGGGGCAGGGGGCATATAATCAGCCCCAGCATTTT. The chain recombines TRBV6-1 with TRBJ1-5, with 8 bases that match TRBD1. This CDR3 region has 17 residues. Looked up from germline, CDR1 is MNHNS and CDR2 is SASEGT. Trimming took 3 bases from V and 4 from J; bases not matched to a gene: 11.

This chain connects TRBV15 to TRBJ2-7; D not resolved. V was trimmed by 0 bases and J by 3 bases, leaving 9 bases between them. This CDR3 contains 14 residues. In germline, CDR1 is LNHNV, CDR2 YYDKDF (reference sequence). This CDR3 reads CATSRDKGDYEQYF. The CDR3 coding sequence is TGTGCCACCAGCAGAGATAAAGGAGACTACGAGCAGTACTTC.

The J gene is TRBJ1-1, the V gene TRBV5-1; 7 bases match TRBD1. The trim removed 4 bases at V and 4 bases at J, leaving 4 bases unmatched. This CDR3 has 13 amino acids. Germline-derived CDR1 and CDR2 are SGHRS and YFSETQ. CDR3 DNA sequence: TGCGCCAGCAGCACCAGGGGGGTCACTGAAGCTTTCTTT. It encodes CASSTRGVTEAFF.

V and J are TRBV19 and TRBJ2-7; 9 bases line up with TRBD2. This CDR3 comprises 15 residues. V dropped 3 bases and J dropped 4; count of bases not matched to a gene: 7. Per the germline V gene, CDR1 is LNHDA and CDR2 is SQIVND (reference sequence). The CDR3: CASSIGLAGPYEQYF. The CDR3 region has the DNA TGTGCCAGTAGTATCGGGCTAGCGGGACCTTACGAGCAGTACTTC.

This sequence joins TRBV5-8 and TRBJ2-1, with TRBD2 matching over 9 bases. The CDR3 runs 16 residues. Germline values: CDR1 SGHTS, CDR2 YDEGEE. The J segment lost 7 bases and the V segment lost 1 base, leaving 9 bases of the junction unmatched. The CDR3 region is CASSLLQAGGKNEQFF. The CDR3 DNA reads TGTGCCAGCAGCTTGCTCCAAGCGGGAGGAAAGAATGAGCAGTTCTTC.